The rows below give T cell receptor beta chains drawn from one sample of a study of monozygotic twins with inflammatory bowel disease. Reanalyzing the 5' RACE reads, TCRdb keeps one entry per CDR3 protein, without DNA. The sample holds 200,000 to 250,000 distinct CDR3 sequences. The material sequenced was blood. All receptors derive from a human donor with ulcerative colitis or Crohn's disease, or a healthy co-twin of an affected twin (not recorded which). Each CDR3 is given with its conserved first and last residue. The order of the fields is V gene, J gene, CDR3 protein.

V gene: TRBV11-2; J gene: TRBJ2-5; CDR3 protein: CASSFGAQETQYF
V gene: TRBV7-6; J gene: TRBJ2-1; CDR3 protein: CASSLAAGGWNEQFF
V gene: TRBV7-2; J gene: TRBJ2-7; CDR3 protein: CASSFLGQSTEQYF
V gene: TRBV7-2; J gene: TRBJ1-5; CDR3 protein: CASSLYRGAPQHF
V gene: TRBV6-1; J gene: TRBJ2-1; CDR3 protein: CASSEPGTHNEQFF
V gene: TRBV12-3/TRBV12-4; J gene: TRBJ1-2; CDR3 protein: CASSPSPGIPANYGYTF
V gene: TRBV29-1; J gene: TRBJ2-7; CDR3 protein: CSVGNPGSYEQYF
V gene: TRBV3-1; J gene: TRBJ2-7; CDR3 protein: CASSKGDREHEQYF
V gene: TRBV6-5; J gene: TRBJ2-2; CDR3 protein: CASSYLRVNGELFF
V gene: TRBV2; J gene: TRBJ2-3; CDR3 protein: CASSATSTGTYTQYF
V gene: TRBV5-1; J gene: TRBJ1-4; CDR3 protein: CASGPGDTNEKLFF
V gene: TRBV6-4; J gene: TRBJ2-2; CDR3 protein: CASATGPNTGELFF
V gene: TRBV3-1; J gene: TRBJ2-5; CDR3 protein: CASSHQGRETQYF
V gene: TRBV12-3/TRBV12-4; J gene: TRBJ2-5; CDR3 protein: CASSFAGQSLTQYF
V gene: TRBV9; J gene: TRBJ2-2; CDR3 protein: CASSYRDRGSWGELFF
V gene: TRBV20-1; J gene: TRBJ2-5; CDR3 protein: CSAIPTRQGLGETQYF